These T cell receptor beta chains were read from a single sample in a study of T cells in Graves' hyperthyroidism and ophthalmopathy. TCRdb re-called the multiplex PCR reads with MiXCR, one entry per CDR3 protein. Of some 720,000 distinct CDR3 sequences in the sample, about a sixth were seen once. The sequenced sample consisted of blood. Receptor source: a man aged 18-30 years with Graves' hyperthyroidism. The CDR3 runs from the conserved cysteine through the conserved F or W. The order of the fields is V gene, J gene, clone size, CDR3 length, D gene, CDR3 protein, CDR3 DNA. The D gene is left open where the match is weak. Clone size is not always given. Where it is, it says once, few, many or a class for expanded clones.

v_call: TRBV5-1; j_call: TRBJ2-1; clone_size: few; cdr3_length: 19; d_call: TRBD2; cdr3_aa: CASSRRTSGTQSSYNEQFF; cdr3_nt: TGCGCCAGCAGCCGCCGGACTAGCGGGACCCAGAGCTCCTACAATGAGCAGTTCTTC
v_call: TRBV3-1; j_call: TRBJ2-3; clone_size: NA; cdr3_length: 16; d_call: TRBD2; cdr3_aa: CASSLPRAGGPDTQYF; cdr3_nt: TGTGCCAGCAGCCTCCCCCGGGCGGGAGGGCCAGATACGCAGTATTTT
v_call: TRBV20-1; j_call: TRBJ2-3; clone_size: few; cdr3_length: 14; d_call: NA; cdr3_aa: CSAVPGTSTDTQYF; cdr3_nt: TGCAGTGCTGTCCCGGGGACTAGCACAGATACGCAGTATTTT
v_call: TRBV18; j_call: TRBJ2-7; clone_size: few; cdr3_length: 15; d_call: TRBD2; cdr3_aa: CASSPRAGGTYEQYF; cdr3_nt: TGTGCCAGCTCACCGAGGGCGGGAGGGACCTACGAGCAGTACTTC
v_call: TRBV20-1; j_call: TRBJ1-2; clone_size: NA; cdr3_length: 13; d_call: NA; cdr3_aa: CSARDDSHYGYTF; cdr3_nt: TGCAGTGCTAGAGACGACAGCCACTATGGCTACACCTTC
v_call: TRBV6-2/TRBV6-3; j_call: TRBJ2-3; clone_size: many; cdr3_length: 18; d_call: TRBD2; cdr3_aa: CASSYSPLTSGSADTQYF; cdr3_nt: TGTGCCAGCAGTTACTCCCCACTGACTAGCGGGAGTGCAGATACGCAGTATTTT
v_call: TRBV18; j_call: TRBJ2-7; clone_size: many; cdr3_length: 13; d_call: TRBD2; cdr3_aa: CASSPTGGHEQYF; cdr3_nt: TGTGCCAGCTCACCAACGGGGGGTCACGAGCAGTACTTC
v_call: TRBV3-1; j_call: TRBJ2-7; clone_size: many; cdr3_length: 15; d_call: NA; cdr3_aa: CASSPWGTSSYEQYF; cdr3_nt: TGTGCCAGCAGCCCGTGGGGCACAAGCTCCTACGAGCAGTACTTC
v_call: TRBV10-3; j_call: TRBJ2-3; clone_size: NA; cdr3_length: 14; d_call: TRBD2; cdr3_aa: CAIRDSGSTDTQYF; cdr3_nt: TGTGCCATCAGGGATAGCGGGAGTACAGATACGCAGTATTTT
v_call: TRBV28; j_call: TRBJ1-5; clone_size: NA; cdr3_length: 12; d_call: NA; cdr3_aa: CASLVLGQPQHF; cdr3_nt: TGTGCCAGCCTCGTTCTTGGCCAGCCCCAGCATTTT